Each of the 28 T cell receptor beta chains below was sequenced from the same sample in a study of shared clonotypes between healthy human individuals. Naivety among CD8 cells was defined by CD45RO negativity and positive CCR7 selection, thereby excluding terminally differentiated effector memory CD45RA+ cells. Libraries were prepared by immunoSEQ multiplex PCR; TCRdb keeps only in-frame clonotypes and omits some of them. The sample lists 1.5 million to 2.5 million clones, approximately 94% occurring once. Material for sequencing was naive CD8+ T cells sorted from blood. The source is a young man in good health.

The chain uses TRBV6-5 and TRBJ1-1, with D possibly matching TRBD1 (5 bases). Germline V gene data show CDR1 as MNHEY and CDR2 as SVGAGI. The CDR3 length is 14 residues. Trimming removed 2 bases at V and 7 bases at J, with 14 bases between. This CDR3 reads CASSYVGVGNEAFF. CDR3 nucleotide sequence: TGTGCCAGCAGTTACGTGGGGGTAGGAAATGAAGCTTTCTTT.

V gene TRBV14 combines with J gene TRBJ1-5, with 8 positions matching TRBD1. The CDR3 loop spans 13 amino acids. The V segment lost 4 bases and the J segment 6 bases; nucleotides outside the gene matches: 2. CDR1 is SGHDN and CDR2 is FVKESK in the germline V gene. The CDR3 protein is CASSLQGGQPQHF. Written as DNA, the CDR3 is TGTGCCAGCAGCCTACAGGGGGGTCAGCCCCAGCATTTT.

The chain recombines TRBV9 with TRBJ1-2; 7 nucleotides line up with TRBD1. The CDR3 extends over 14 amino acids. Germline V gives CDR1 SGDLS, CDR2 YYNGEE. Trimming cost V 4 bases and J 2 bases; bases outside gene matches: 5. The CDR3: CASSLSTGNYGYTF. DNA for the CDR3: TGTGCCAGCAGCTTATCGACAGGGAACTATGGCTACACCTTC.

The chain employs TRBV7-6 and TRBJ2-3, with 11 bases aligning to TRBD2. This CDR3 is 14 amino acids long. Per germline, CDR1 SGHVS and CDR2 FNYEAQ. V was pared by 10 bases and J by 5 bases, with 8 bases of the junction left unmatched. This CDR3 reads CATGSGRAGDTQYF. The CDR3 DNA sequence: TGTGCCACCGGTAGCGGGAGGGCTGGAGATACGCAGTATTTT.

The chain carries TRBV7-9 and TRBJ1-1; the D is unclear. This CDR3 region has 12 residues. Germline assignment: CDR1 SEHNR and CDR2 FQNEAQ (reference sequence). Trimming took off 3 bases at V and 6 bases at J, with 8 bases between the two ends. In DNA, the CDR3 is TGTGCCAGCAGCTTCGAGCGTCCTGAAGCTTTCTTT. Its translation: CASSFERPEAFF.

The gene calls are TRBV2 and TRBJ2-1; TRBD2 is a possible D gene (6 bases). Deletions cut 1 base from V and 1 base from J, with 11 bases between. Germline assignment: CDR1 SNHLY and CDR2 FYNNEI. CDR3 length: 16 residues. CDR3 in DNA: TGTGCCAGCAGTGAAGGGGCGGGAAGGTCCTACAATGAGCAGTTCTTC. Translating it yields CASSEGAGRSYNEQFF.

The CDR3 sequence: CASAGQGAYEQYF. In nucleotides, the CDR3 is TGTGCCAGCGCGGGACAGGGGGCCTACGAGCAGTACTTC. The chain combines TRBV7-9 with TRBJ2-7; 11 bases line up with TRBD1. Germline values: CDR1 SEHNR, CDR2 FQNEAQ (reference sequence). This CDR3 contains 13 residues. V lost 8 bases and J lost 2; bases outside the gene matches: 2.

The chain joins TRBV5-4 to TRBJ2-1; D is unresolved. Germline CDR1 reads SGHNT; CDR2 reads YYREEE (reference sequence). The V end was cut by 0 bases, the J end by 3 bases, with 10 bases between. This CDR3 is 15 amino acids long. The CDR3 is CASSLDSSFYNEQFF. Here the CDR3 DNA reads TGTGCCAGCAGCTTGGACAGTAGTTTCTACAATGAGCAGTTCTTC.

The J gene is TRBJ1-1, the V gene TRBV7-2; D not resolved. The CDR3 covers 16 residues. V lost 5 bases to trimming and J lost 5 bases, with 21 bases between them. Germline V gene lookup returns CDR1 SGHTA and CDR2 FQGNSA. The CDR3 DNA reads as TGTGCCAGCAGCCCAGAACCGGTCCAACGAGGAACTGAAGCTTTCTTT. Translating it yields CASSPEPVQRGTEAFF.

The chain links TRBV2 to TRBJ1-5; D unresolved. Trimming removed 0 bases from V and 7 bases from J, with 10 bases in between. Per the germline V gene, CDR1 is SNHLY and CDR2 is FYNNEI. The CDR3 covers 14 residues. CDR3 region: CASSEALGVQPQHF. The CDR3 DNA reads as TGTGCCAGCAGTGAAGCGCTCGGGGTCCAGCCCCAGCATTTT.

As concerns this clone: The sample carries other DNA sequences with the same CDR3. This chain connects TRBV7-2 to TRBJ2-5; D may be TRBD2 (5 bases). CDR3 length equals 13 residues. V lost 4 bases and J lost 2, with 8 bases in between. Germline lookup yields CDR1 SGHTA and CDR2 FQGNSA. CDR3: CASSSSGQETQYF. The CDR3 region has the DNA TGTGCCAGCAGCTCCTCGGGGCAAGAGACCCAGTACTTC.

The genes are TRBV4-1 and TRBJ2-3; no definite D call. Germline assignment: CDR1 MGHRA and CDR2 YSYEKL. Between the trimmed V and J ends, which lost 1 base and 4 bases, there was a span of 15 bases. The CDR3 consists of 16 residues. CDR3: CASSQVITKGADTQYF. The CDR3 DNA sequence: TGCGCCAGCAGCCAAGTAATAACCAAAGGCGCAGATACGCAGTATTTT.

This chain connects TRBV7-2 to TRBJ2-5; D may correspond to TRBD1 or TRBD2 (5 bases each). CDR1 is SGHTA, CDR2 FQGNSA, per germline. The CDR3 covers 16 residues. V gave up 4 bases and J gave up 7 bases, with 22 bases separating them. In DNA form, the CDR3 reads TGTGCCAGCAGCTCGATTGTCCGGGACCAGCTGGGGACCCAGTACTTC. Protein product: CASSSIVRDQLGTQYF.

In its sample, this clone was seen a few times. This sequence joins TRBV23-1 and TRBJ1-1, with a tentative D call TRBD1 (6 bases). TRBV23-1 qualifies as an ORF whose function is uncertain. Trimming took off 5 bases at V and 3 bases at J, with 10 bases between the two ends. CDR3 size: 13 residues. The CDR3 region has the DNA TGCGCCAGCAGTTCGCGACAGGACACTGAAGCTTTCTTT. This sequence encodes CASSSRQDTEAFF.

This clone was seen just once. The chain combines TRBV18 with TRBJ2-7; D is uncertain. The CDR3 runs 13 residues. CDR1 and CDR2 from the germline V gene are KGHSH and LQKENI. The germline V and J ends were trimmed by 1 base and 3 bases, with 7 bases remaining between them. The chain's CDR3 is CASSPQPDYEQYF. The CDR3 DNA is TGTGCCAGCTCACCACAGCCGGACTACGAGCAGTACTTC.

CDR3 bases: TGTGCCAGCAGCGTACTAGCCCCGGTAGGGGAGCTGTTTTTT. Protein: CASSVLAPVGELFF. This chain links TRBV7-2 with TRBJ2-2; a possible D gene is TRBD2 (6 bases). V was trimmed by 5 bases and J by 8 bases, leaving 15 bases between them. This CDR3 spans 14 amino acids. CDR1 is SGHTA and CDR2 is FQGNSA in the germline V gene.

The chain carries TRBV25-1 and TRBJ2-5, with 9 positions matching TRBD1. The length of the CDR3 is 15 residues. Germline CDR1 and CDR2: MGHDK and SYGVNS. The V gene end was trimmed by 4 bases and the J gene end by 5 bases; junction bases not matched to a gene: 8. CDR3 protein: CASSGGDRAEETQYF. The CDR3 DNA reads TGTGCCAGCAGTGGAGGGGACAGGGCGGAGGAGACCCAGTACTTC. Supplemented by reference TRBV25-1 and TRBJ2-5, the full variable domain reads EADIYQTPRYLVIGTGKKITLECSQTMGHDKMYWYQQDPGMELHLIHYSYGVNSTEKGDLSSESTVSRIRTEHFPLTLESARPSHTSQYLCASSGGDRAEETQYFGPGTRLLVL.

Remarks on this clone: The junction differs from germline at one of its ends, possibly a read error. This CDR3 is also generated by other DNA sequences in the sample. CDR3 sequence: CASSFGSSGYNEQFF. In nucleotides, the CDR3 is TGTGCTAGCAGCTTCGGCTCATCAGGCTACAATGAGCAGTTCTTC. The chain carries TRBV7-7 and TRBJ2-1, with no clear D. The CDR3 extends over 15 amino acids. The germline V gene has CDR1 SSHAT and CDR2 FNYEAQ (reference sequence).

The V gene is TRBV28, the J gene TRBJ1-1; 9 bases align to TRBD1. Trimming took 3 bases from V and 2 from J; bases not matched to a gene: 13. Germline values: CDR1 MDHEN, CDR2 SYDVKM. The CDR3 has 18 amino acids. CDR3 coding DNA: TGTGCCAGCAGTTTTGTACAGGGGGCTTATACTTTCAACACTGAAGCTTTCTTT. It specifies CASSFVQGAYTFNTEAFF. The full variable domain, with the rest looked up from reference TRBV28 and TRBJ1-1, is DVKVTQSSRYLVKRTGEKVFLECVQDMDHENMFWYRQDPGLGLRLIYFSYDVKMKEKGDIPEGYSVSREKKERFSLILESASTNQTSMYLCASSFVQGAYTFNTEAFFGQGTRLTVV.

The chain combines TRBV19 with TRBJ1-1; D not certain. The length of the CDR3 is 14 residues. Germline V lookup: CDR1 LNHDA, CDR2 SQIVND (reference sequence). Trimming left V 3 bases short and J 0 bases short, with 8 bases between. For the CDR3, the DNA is TGTGCCAGTAGTATCGGACTGTTGAACACTGAAGCTTTCTTT. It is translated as CASSIGLLNTEAFF.

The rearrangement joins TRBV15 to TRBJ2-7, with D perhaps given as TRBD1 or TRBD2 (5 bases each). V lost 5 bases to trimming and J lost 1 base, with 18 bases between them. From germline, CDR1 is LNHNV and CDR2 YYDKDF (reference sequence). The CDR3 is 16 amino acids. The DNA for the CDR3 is TGTGCCACCAGCCAGAAGGGGCGACCGGGGTCCTACGAGCAGTACTTC. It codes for CATSQKGRPGSYEQYF.

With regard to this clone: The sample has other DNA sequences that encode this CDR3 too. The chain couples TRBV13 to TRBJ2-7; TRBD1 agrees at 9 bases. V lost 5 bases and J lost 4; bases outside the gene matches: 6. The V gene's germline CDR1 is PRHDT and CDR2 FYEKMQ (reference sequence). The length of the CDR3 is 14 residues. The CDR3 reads CASSSRDRDYEQYF. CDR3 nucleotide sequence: TGTGCCAGCAGCAGCAGGGACAGGGATTACGAGCAGTACTTC.

DNA of the CDR3: TGTGCCAGCAGTTTAGAACCCCAGGGAGGCGAGCAGTACTTC. Protein: CASSLEPQGGEQYF. The chain has TRBV27 and TRBJ2-7, with a tentative D call TRBD2 (6 bases). This CDR3 comprises 14 residues. Between the trimmed V and J ends, which lost 2 bases and 6 bases, there was a span of 14 bases. Germline-derived CDR1 and CDR2 are MNHEY and SMNVEV (reference sequence).

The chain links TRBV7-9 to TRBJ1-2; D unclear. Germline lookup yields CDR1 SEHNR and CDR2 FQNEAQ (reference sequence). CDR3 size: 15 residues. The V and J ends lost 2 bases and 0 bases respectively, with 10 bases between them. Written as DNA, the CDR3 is TGTGCCAGCAGCTTAATTACAGACGCTAACTATGGCTACACCTTC. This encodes CASSLITDANYGYTF. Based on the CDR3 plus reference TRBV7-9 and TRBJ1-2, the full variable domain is DTGVSQNPRHKITKRGQNVTFRCDPISEHNRLYWYRQTLGQGPEFLTYFQNEAQLEKSRLLSDRFSAERPKGSFSTLEIQRTEQGDSAMYLCASSLITDANYGYTFGSGTRLTVV.

The CDR3 coding sequence is TGTGCCAGCAGCGTAGGCAGCGGGGCACAAGAGACCCAGTACTTC. The encoded protein is CASSVGSGAQETQYF. The rearrangement uses TRBV9 and TRBJ2-5, with 7 nucleotides matching TRBD2. Germline V gives CDR1 SGDLS, CDR2 YYNGEE. CDR3 length equals 15 residues. Trimming at V came to 0 bases and at J to 2 bases, leaving 4 bases not matched to a gene. Using reference TRBV9 and TRBJ2-5 for the parts outside the CDR3, the full variable domain is DSGVTQTPKHLITATGQRVTLRCSPRSGDLSVYWYQQSLDQGLQFLIQYYNGEERAKGNILERFSAQQFPDLHSELNLSSLELGDSALYFCASSVGSGAQETQYFGPGTRLLVL.

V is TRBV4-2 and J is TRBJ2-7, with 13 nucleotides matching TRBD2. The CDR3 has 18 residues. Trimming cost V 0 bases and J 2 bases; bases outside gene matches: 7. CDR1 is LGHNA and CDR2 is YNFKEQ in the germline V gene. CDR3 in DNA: TGTGCCAGCAGCCAAGAACTAGCGGGGGGGCATTTAACCTACGAGCAGTACTTC. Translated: CASSQELAGGHLTYEQYF.

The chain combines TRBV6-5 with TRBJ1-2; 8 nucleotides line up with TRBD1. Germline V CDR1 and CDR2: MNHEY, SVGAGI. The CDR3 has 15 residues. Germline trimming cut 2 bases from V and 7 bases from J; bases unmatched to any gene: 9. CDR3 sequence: CASSYRQGASGGYTF. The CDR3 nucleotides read TGTGCCAGCAGTTACAGGCAGGGGGCGAGTGGTGGCTACACCTTC.

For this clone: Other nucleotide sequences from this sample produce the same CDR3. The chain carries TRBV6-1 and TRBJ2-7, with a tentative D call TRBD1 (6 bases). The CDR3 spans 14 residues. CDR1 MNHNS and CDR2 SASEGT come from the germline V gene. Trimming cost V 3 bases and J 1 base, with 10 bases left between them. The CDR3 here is CASSDRDTSYEQYF. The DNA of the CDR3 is TGTGCCAGCAGTGATCGGGACACTTCCTACGAGCAGTACTTC.